This entry is about one T cell receptor beta chain. This clonotype occurred a few times. Its antigen is unknown. There are no base qualities to consult, and no much larger clone falls within one base. The receptor library was made with 5' RACE. Reads for this sample came from a NextSeq 500. In the TCR library protocol, a unique molecular identifier was attached to each TCR cDNA molecule so that PCR and sequencing errors could be corrected. On the study's bioinformatics: TCR identification, UMI-based error correction and CDR3 extraction were all carried out with Decombinator tools. Expanded TCRs were defined as those above a frequency of 2 per 1,000, corresponding to the top 1% of the tumor frequency distribution. Rényi diversity was computed with the R vegan package after subsampling each repertoire 100 times to 5,000 TCRs. To build CDR3 similarity networks, amino acid triplet string-kernel similarity was used, and CDR3s were connected when their pairwise similarity was above 0.82. Using fastp at Q25 and MiXCR, TCRdb reprocessed the public reads and kept productive beta chains. A single entry per CDR3 protein holds the most common genes and DNA from its merged rows. TCRdb's processing, not the study's, gives the V and J calls here. This sample comprises tens of thousands of distinct CDR3 sequences, over 9.5% of them detected only once. The ten largest clones capture around 4.3% of the sample.

This entry comes from a study of spatial heterogeneity in lung cancer (dated by TCRdb to the late 2010s). With respect to the entire study: Beta-chain transcripts were consistently detected in greater numbers than alpha-chain transcripts, which likely reflects a higher abundance of beta-chain transcripts. In the raw uncorrected reads, each unique combination of TCR and UMI appeared more than ten times on average. TCR alpha and beta repertoires were quantitatively compared across multiple tumor regions, matched nontumor lung and blood in non-small cell lung cancer. Nonsynonymous mutation counts, determined by whole-exome sequencing of tumor tissue, were related to TCR repertoire features. Both alpha and beta chains were TCR-sequenced in 200 or so tumor regions, approximately 67 matched nontumor lung samples and around 54 PBMC samples obtained at surgery.

The junction carries 9 bases between V and J, which are trimmed by 3 bases and 3 bases respectively. Taken from the germline V gene (reference sequence), the CDR1 and CDR2 loops are MNHEY and SMNVEV. From the cysteine up to the phenylalanine, the CDR3 has a length of 13 residues. The DNA shown is the 39-base CDR3, in frame from base 1. What this sample's time point label stands for: sample taken at primary tumor resection. For TCR sequencing, whole RNA was extracted from tumor and nontumor lung tissue, or from cryopreserved PBMC samples, and no cell sorting was done. Samples were obtained from roughly 72 patients with early-stage, untreated non-small cell lung cancer from the lung TRACERx cohort. A patient was chosen for TCR sequencing only when enough RNA was available from at least two tumor regions. What the work shows at the level of the full study, not this receptor alone: Confirming at a functional level the hypothesis that regional TCRs recognize regional mutations was considered to require additional single-cell paired TCR alpha and beta sequencing. Ubiquitous expanded tumor TCRs were detected in blood more often at tumor resection than at routine follow-up.

The sequence links TRBV27 to TRBJ2-7; the D gene is possibly TRBD1, with 6 bases matching. The receptor's source is a male donor with early-stage non-small cell lung cancer. The sequenced sample was PBMCs, obtained at surgery. The CDR3 in this case is CASSLTGVYEQYF. DNA sequence: TGTGCCAGCAGTTTGACAGGTGTCTACGAGCAGTACTTC.